What follows describes a single TCR beta chain. The clone's antigen remains unknown. No clone much larger than this one lies a single base away; base qualities are absent. This entry is derived from a study of cytomegalovirus exposure and HLA in healthy donors (dated 2017 in TCRdb). Broadly, across the study: In an earlier analysis of roughly 590 of the donors, under 300 Gb of sequence data and 100 million or so unique TCR beta sequences from 180 million or so T cells were reported. In a later genetic analysis, genome-wide SNP genotypes for about 65% of the roughly 670 donors were used, and that subset was treated as a discovery cohort. Every discovery cohort repertoire had been produced on one sequencing platform. Because of strong linkage in the cohort, five DR-DQ haplotypes were treated as single units for association and clustering. An early release covering about 600 HLA-typed donors comprised approximately 300 gigabases of sequencing data and around 80 million unique TCR sequences. Besides the first cohort of roughly 700 subjects, a separate validation cohort made up of roughly 120 different subjects was used. To decide whether each TCR beta V gene segment behaved as functional or pseudogenic, an earlier analysis of approximately 600 of the donors relied on high-throughput TCR beta sequencing. In the later analysis, no new phenotypic data were used to find candidate immune exposures; instead, reliance was placed on TCR beta sequences and their occurrence across donors. Donor age, sex, ethnicity and CMV serostatus were collected together with the repertoire data. The aim of the study was to test whether cataloging public T cell receptors could identify signatures of past pathogen exposure. Across some 400 genotyped donors of the cohort, an average of approximately 240,000 unique TCR beta nucleotide sequences per donor were sequenced, and roughly 17% of those sequences were non-productive. The study used immunosequencing to profile the T cell repertoires of 670 or so subjects and linked those repertoires to cytomegalovirus serostatus. HLA typing included class I and class II loci at four-digit resolution. Among the roughly 430 genotyped donors, roughly 80% belonged to the genetic ancestry cluster associated with self-reported Caucasian donors. The number of donors typed differed by locus, with 629-630 for A, B, C, DRB1 and DQB1, around 500 for DQA1, 600 to 610 for DPA1, and 400 to 490 for DPB1. The study combined high-throughput TCR immunosequencing, statistical association of individual TCRs with disease status, and machine learning to predict cytomegalovirus infection status. To study patterns of TCR occurrence, a later analysis re-analyzed previously published TCR beta repertoires from hundreds of donors and added high-resolution HLA genotyping. General findings and caveats noted by the study authors: Several of the top co-occurrence clusters appeared to be linked to parvovirus B19, influenza, CMV and Epstein-Barr virus, according to a later analysis. According to a later analysis, most CMV-associated TCR beta chains appeared to be HLA-restricted, and the HLA associations seemed to be driven largely by CMV exposure. Most TCR sequences were observed very rarely across donors, whereas some public TCRs were present in many individuals. A group of highly shared sequence variants was considered likely to be a technical artifact of the sequencing pipeline. Because HLA typing was missing for some donors at each locus, association tests included only the typed subset. In an earlier analysis of 587 of the donors, most TCR beta V segments were observed in productive rearrangements about 87% or about 30% of the time, broadly matching IMGT annotations. The study listed 164 TCR beta chains as associated with cytomegalovirus. The authors suggested that the approach could potentially be generalized to other disease states and immunological phenotypes. Only TCR beta chains were sequenced in this cohort, and the absence of alpha or paired-chain data limited detectable features. A few of the identified cytomegalovirus-associated TCR beta chains were confirmed in vitro to be specific for cytomegalovirus antigens. The only immune exposure information available for the cohort was CMV serostatus. An association between a missense DCLRE1C variant and V-gene and J-gene trimming of TCR beta chains was found in a later genetic analysis and replicated in an independent cohort. The classifier was reported to diagnose cytomegalovirus status with high specificity and sensitivity in both the original cohort and the validation cohort. According to a later analysis, TCR association rates differed among HLA loci, with DRB1 alleles showing the most associated TCRs and HLA-C alleles showing the fewest. Correlated functional status among segregating V segments might reflect linkage disequilibrium, but an unknown experimental factor could not be ruled out. A further reported finding was that TCR beta sequences accurately predicted the HLA-A and HLA-B alleles for most subjects in the first cohort. When HLA alleles, especially DR and DQ, strongly co-occurred, attributing TCR associations to individual alleles was difficult. Roughly uniform sequencing depth across donors was assumed in presence/absence analyses, although this assumption may not hold. Because counts were too low, around 18 rarely observed V segments, including chromosome 9 orphons, were left out of the earlier analysis of a few hundred of the donors. The 87-base-pair reads could not distinguish some IMGT-functional V segments, including TRBV6-2 and TRBV6-3, so those segments were excluded. Compared with the roughly 710-donor mean, donors in an Asian-associated ancestry cluster had fewer N-insertions in productive TCRs, according to a later genetic analysis. Compared with equally common non-associated chains, HLA-associated TCR beta chains in a later analysis were more clonally expanded and had lower generation probabilities. At a false discovery rate of 0.05, a later analysis linked approximately 18,000 TCR beta sequences to specific HLA alleles.

Libraries were prepared through the immunoSEQ multiplex PCR assay. For the multiplex PCR, a mixture combining 60 forward primers for TCR Vbeta segments and 13 reverse primers for TCR Jbeta segments was used. A multiplex PCR assay on genomic DNA amplified the CDR3 region of rearranged TCR beta genes. Amplified TCR beta libraries were sequenced as 87-base-pair reads on the Illumina HiSeq System. The authors' analysis ran thus. In a later analysis, some 80 million unique TCR beta chains were counted across the 690 or so repertoires, and approximately 11 million of these chains were shared by at least two donors. A nearest-neighbor algorithm error-corrected the raw reads and collapsed the reads into unique sequences, merging closely related sequences to remove PCR and sequencing errors. To assign V, D and J gene segments, CDR3 sequences were aligned to IMGT reference sequences. Each retained sequence needed at least a six-nucleotide match to both a V gene segment and a J gene segment. A rearrangement was called productive if the CDR3 had no stop codons and remained in frame with V and J, and every other rearrangement was called non-productive. CDR3 was defined by IMGT convention, running from the second conserved V-encoded cysteine to the conserved J-encoded phenylalanine. Sequences without an unambiguous match to a single V gene segment were excluded from the earlier analysis of a few hundred of the donors. In an earlier analysis of several hundred of the donors, a V segment was called functional when productive rearrangements were above 56.7%, and segregating when the standard deviation between donors exceeded 5%. A statistical classification framework was developed to diagnose cytomegalovirus status using the catalog of TCR beta chain sequences. V and J gene assignment, in a later analysis, came from comparing TCR nucleotide sequences with IMGT/GENE-DB human TR gene sequences. Using the TCRdist pipeline, a later analysis assigned CDR3 sequences along with most-parsimonious VDJ recombination scenarios. In a later analysis, each TCR beta chain was defined by its CDR3 amino acid sequence together with its V-gene family, and reads without a unique V-gene family were excluded. As a way to deal with suspected cross-contamination and a sequencing artifact, a later analysis dropped 450 to 700 nucleotide sequences that were highly shared and had low generation probability. In a later analysis, a clonal expansion index was calculated for each public chain from normalized within-repertoire ranks of inferred template counts. In a later analysis, generation probabilities were computed with a VDJ recombination model fitted to out-of-frame rearrangements, and the resulting probabilities were checked against IGoR. In a later analysis, hypergeometric tests were used to score TCR-TCR, TCR-HLA and TCR-CMV co-occurrence, with a repertoire-size bias correction applied to TCR pairs. In a later analysis, false discovery rates were estimated by permuting HLA or CMV assignments 20 times. In a later analysis, co-occurring TCRs were grouped with DBSCAN, and TCRdist sequence similarity was added when clustering was performed within HLA-allele-positive subsets. Co-occurrence clustering excluded repertoires with fewer than 30,000 or more than 120,000 public chains, plus five with anomalous nucleotide sharing. TCRdb retrieved this table from immuneACCESS and kept in-frame rearrangements only. Not all clones are present; in checked studies, unresolved V genes account for under half, and no reason is known for the remainder. That table gives V, J and clone size, and the DNA gave D and trimming. Recorded for this sample are approximately 150,000 clones; roughly 80% of them occurred a single time. The ten biggest clones cover under 5% of the sample.

Including the terminal cysteine and phenylalanine, the CDR3 comprises 15 residues. Of the read, only the CDR3 DNA is kept; its 45 bases are in frame from base 1. CDR1 and CDR2, looked up from the germline V gene, are SGHRS and YFSETQ. Unmatched junction bases come to 6, with V trimmed by 4 bases and J by 6 bases. The cohort comprised more than 550 healthy bone marrow donors. All cohort members were sampled while nominally healthy, although unrecorded immune exposures were likely present. The donor was CMV seronegative and was included in the group of a few hundred seronegative cohort members. A peripheral blood sample was collected from each donor, and TCR beta sequencing was performed on peripheral blood mononuclear cells. Genomic DNA was extracted from the blood cell samples with the Qiagen DNeasy Blood Extraction Kit.

Specimen: PBMCs. The receptor's source is a man aged 40-50 years in good health and CMV-seronegative. The chain joins TRBV5-1 to TRBJ1-5; 11 nucleotides in the junction match TRBD1. The CDR3 protein sequence reads: CASSRSGTGGQPQHF. In nucleotides, the sequence is TGCGCCAGCAGCCGATCCGGGACAGGGGGTCAGCCCCAGCATTTT.